A selection of T cell receptor beta chains follows, all from one sample in a study of cytomegalovirus exposure and HLA in healthy donors. The repertoire was sequenced with immunoSEQ multiplex PCR; TCRdb's copy has only in-frame clones and lacks some. The table records 40,000 or so clones, less than 85% of them present only once. Sequencing input: PBMCs. The receptor source for this set is a woman in her 30s in good health and CMV-seropositive. Both conserved end residues are part of each CDR3. A D gene is named only where the DNA matches it firmly. A clone size is listed for some rows: how often the clone was seen (once, few, many), or a class if it is expanded.

abundance | j_gene | d_gene | v_gene | CDR3nt | CDR3aa
- | TRBJ2-7 | - | TRBV9 | TGTGCCAGCAGCGCAGGGCTCGGTGACTACGAGCAGTACTTC | CASSAGLGDYEQYF
- | TRBJ2-7 | - | TRBV11-2 | TGTGCCAGCAGCGTCAGAGGCGTCTACGAGCAGTACTTC | CASSVRGVYEQYF
- | TRBJ2-2 | TRBD2 | TRBV28 | TGTGCCAGCAGTTTTTTGCGGGGGACCACCGGGGAGCTGATTTTT | CASSFLRGTTGELIF
- | TRBJ2-7 | TRBD2 | TRBV7-3 | TGTGCCAGCAGCTTAACTGCGGGAGGGCCGAGGGAGCAGTACTTC | CASSLTAGGPREQYF
- | TRBJ1-2 | - | TRBV6-6 | TGTGCCAGCAGTTACTCCGGGATTGGCGCCTATGGCTACACCTTC | CASSYSGIGAYGYTF
once | TRBJ2-1 | - | TRBV19 | TGTGCCAGTAGTATTGACGCCGGGAACTCCTACAATGAGCAGTTCTTC | CASSIDAGNSYNEQFF
- | TRBJ1-2 | TRBD1 | TRBV12-5 | TGTGCTAGTGGCCCCGACAGGGGGATTCGGGGCTACACCTTC | CASGPDRGIRGYTF
- | TRBJ1-1 | TRBD1 | TRBV6-5 | TGTGCCAGCAGGCGACAGGGGTCGATGAACACTGAAGCTTTCTTT | CASRRQGSMNTEAFF
once | TRBJ2-2 | TRBD1 | TRBV6-5 | TGTGCCAGCAGAAGACAGGGAAACACCGGGGAGCTGTTTTTT | CASRRQGNTGELFF
- | TRBJ2-3 | - | TRBV5-1 | TGCGCCAGCAGCCTCTGGACCGGGGCAGATACGCAGTATTTT | CASSLWTGADTQYF
- | TRBJ2-7 | - | TRBV15 | TGTGCCACCAGCAGAGATAGGGTGAACAGGGCCAAAGCGGCTTACGAGCAGTACTTC | CATSRDRVNRAKAAYEQYF
- | TRBJ1-6 | - | TRBV6-1 | TGTGCCAGCAGTGAACCTCAAAGCAGGGGTCATAATTCACCCCTCCACTTT | CASSEPQSRGHNSPLHF
- | TRBJ1-1 | - | TRBV29-1 | TGCAGCGTTGAAGATCAGGCGGGGCTCCCGACCGCTTTCTTT | CSVEDQAGLPTAFF
- | TRBJ2-4 | TRBD2 | TRBV5-4 | TGTGCCAGCAGCTCTTGGGATTCGGGGGGCATTCAGTACTTC | CASSSWDSGGIQYF
- | TRBJ1-5 | - | TRBV5-8 | TGTGCCCCCCACGAGGTCGGGGGGGCGGTTCAGCCCCAGCATTTT | CAPHEVGGAVQPQHF
- | TRBJ2-7 | TRBD2 | TRBV6-1 | TGTGCCAGCAGTGAACTCCTAGCGGGGACCTACGAGCAGTACTTC | CASSELLAGTYEQYF
- | TRBJ1-2 | - | TRBV6-6 | TGTGCCAGCGGACTTAGTGGTGGCTACACCTTC | CASGLSGGYTF
- | TRBJ1-5 | - | TRBV6-6 | TGTGCCAGCAGTTACCCCGAGGGTTTAAATCAGCCCCAGCATTTT | CASSYPEGLNQPQHF
- | TRBJ1-2 | TRBD1 | TRBV28 | TGTGCCAGCAGTGTCTCGACAGGGAACTATGGCTACACCTTC | CASSVSTGNYGYTF
- | TRBJ2-5 | TRBD1 | TRBV29-1 | TGCAGCGTTGAACAGGGGGCTGGAGAGACCCAGTACTTC | CSVEQGAGETQYF
- | TRBJ1-5 | TRBD1 | TRBV10-3 | TGTGCCATCAGTGAGGGGAAACGGACAGGGTCCGGGCAGCCCCAGCATTTT | CAISEGKRTGSGQPQHF
- | TRBJ2-6 | - | TRBV5-1 | TGCGCCAGCAGCCCCAGTCAATCTGGGGCCAACGTCCTGACTTTC | CASSPSQSGANVLTF
- | TRBJ1-3 | - | TRBV5-1 | TGCGCCAGCAGCCCAAGGGGGGGGTCTGGAAACACCATATATTTT | CASSPRGGSGNTIYF
- | TRBJ1-1 | TRBD1 | TRBV6-5 | TGTGCCAGCGGCATGACAGGGATGAACACTGAAGCTTTCTTT | CASGMTGMNTEAFF
once | TRBJ2-1 | TRBD2 | TRBV6-5 | TGTGCCAGCCGACCAGCGGGAGGTTGGGTCAATGAGCAGTTCTTC | CASRPAGGWVNEQFF
- | TRBJ2-6 | - | TRBV5-1 | TGCGCCAGCACCCCCCTCCAGGGACAAAGTCCTAACTCTGGGGCCAACGTCCTGACTTTC | CASTPLQGQSPNSGANVLTF
- | TRBJ1-2 | - | TRBV18 | TGTGCCAGCTCACTCGACAGAGACTATGGCTACACCTTC | CASSLDRDYGYTF
- | TRBJ2-3 | TRBD1 | TRBV2 | TGTGCCAGCAGTGGAGGGACAGACGGCACAGATACGCAGTATTTT | CASSGGTDGTDTQYF